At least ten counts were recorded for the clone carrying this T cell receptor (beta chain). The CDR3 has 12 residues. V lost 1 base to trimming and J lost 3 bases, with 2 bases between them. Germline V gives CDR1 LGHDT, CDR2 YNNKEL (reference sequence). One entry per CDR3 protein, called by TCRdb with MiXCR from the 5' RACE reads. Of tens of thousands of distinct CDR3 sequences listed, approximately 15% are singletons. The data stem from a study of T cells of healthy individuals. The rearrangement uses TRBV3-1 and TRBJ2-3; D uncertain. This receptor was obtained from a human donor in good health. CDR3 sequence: CASSQVTDTQYF. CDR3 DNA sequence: TGTGCCAGCAGCCAAGTAACAGATACGCAGTATTTT.